This note documents a single T cell receptor (beta chain) sequence. This sample was taken from a study of blood T cell repertoires in COVID-19. Clones were read by immunoSEQ multiplex PCR, and TCRdb kept only the in-frame ones, dropping some. The sample shows approximately 210,000 clones, less than 85% of them seen only once. V gave up 7 bases and J gave up 0 bases, with 16 bases separating them. Germline assignment: CDR1 WSHSY and CDR2 SAAADI. This CDR3 contains 16 residues. Material: peripheral blood. The chain couples TRBV10-2 to TRBJ2-1; tentative D call: TRBD2 (5 bases). The TCR was taken from an older woman with active or convalescent COVID-19. CDR3 sequence: CASKELLESSYNEQFF. CDR3 bases: TGCGCCAGCAAAGAATTACTAGAGAGCTCCTACAATGAGCAGTTCTTC.